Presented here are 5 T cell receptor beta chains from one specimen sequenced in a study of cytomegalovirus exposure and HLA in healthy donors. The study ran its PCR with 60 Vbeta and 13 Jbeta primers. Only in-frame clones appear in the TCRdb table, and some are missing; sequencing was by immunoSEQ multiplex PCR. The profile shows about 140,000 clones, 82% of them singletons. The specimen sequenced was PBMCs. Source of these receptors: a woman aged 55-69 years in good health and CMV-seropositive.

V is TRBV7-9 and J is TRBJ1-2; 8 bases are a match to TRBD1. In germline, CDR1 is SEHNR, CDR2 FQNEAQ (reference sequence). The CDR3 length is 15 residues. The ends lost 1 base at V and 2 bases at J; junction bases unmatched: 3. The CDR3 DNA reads TGTGCCAGCAGCTTAGTGTACAGGGGGAACTATGGCTACACCTTC. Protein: CASSLVYRGNYGYTF. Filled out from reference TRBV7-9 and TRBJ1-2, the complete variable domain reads DTGVSQNPRHKITKRGQNVTFRCDPISEHNRLYWYRQTLGQGPEFLTYFQNEAQLEKSRLLSDRFSAERPKGSFSTLEIQRTEQGDSAMYLCASSLVYRGNYGYTFGSGTRLTVV.

The CDR3 sequence: CASSQVDSYGYTF. The CDR3 bases are TGTGCCAGCAGCCAAGTTGACAGTTATGGCTACACCTTC. V gene TRBV4-2 combines with J gene TRBJ1-2; D is possibly TRBD1 (5 bases). The CDR3 runs 13 residues. Trimming took 1 base from V and 5 from J, leaving 8 bases between them. Germline lookup yields CDR1 LGHNA and CDR2 YNFKEQ.

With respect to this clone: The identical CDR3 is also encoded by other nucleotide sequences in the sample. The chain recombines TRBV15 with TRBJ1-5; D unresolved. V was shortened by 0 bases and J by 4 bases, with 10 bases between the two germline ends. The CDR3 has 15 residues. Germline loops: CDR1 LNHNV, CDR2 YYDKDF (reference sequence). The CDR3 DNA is TGTGCCACCAGCAGAGAAAGGCAGGTTAATCAGCCCCAGCATTTT. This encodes CATSRERQVNQPQHF.

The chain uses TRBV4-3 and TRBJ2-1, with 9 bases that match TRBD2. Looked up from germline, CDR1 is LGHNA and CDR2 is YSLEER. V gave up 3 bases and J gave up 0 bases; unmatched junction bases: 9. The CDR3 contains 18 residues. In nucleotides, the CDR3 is TGCGCCAGCAGCCAGTCCACTAGCGGGTTTTCCTCCTACAATGAGCAGTTCTTC. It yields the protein CASSQSTSGFSSYNEQFF.

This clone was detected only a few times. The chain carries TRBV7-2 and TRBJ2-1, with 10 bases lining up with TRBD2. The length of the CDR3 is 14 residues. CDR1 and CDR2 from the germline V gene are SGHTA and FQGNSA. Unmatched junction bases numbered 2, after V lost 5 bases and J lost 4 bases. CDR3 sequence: CASSQLAGYNEQFF. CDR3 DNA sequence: TGTGCCAGCAGCCAACTAGCGGGGTACAATGAGCAGTTCTTC.